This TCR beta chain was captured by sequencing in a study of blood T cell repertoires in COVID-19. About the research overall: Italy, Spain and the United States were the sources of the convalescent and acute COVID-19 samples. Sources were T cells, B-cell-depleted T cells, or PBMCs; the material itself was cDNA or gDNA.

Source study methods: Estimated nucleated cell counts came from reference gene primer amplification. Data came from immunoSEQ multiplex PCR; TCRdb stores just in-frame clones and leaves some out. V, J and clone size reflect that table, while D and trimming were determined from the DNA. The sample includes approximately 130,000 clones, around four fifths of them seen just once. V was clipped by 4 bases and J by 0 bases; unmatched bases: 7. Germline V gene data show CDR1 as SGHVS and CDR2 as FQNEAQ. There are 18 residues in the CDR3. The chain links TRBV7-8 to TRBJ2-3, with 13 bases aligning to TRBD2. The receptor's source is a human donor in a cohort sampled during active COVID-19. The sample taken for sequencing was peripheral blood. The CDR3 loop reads CASSYGLAGVTSTDTQYF. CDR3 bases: TGTGCCAGCAGCTATGGACTAGCGGGAGTAACTAGCACAGATACGCAGTATTTT.